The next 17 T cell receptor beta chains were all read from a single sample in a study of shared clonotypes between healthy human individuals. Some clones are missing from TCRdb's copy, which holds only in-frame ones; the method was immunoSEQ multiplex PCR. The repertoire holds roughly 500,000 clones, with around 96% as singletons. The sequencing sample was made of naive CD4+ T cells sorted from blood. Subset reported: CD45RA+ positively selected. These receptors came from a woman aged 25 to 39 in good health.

The CDR3 is CASTSRGREYEQYF. DNA for the CDR3: TGTGCCAGCACCTCCCGCGGGAGAGAGTACGAGCAGTACTTC. The chain carries TRBV6-6 and TRBJ2-7; 7 positions agree with TRBD2. Germline V gives CDR1 MNHNY, CDR2 SVGAGI (reference sequence). V dropped 7 bases and J dropped 4; count of bases not matched to a gene: 10. CDR3 size: 14 residues.

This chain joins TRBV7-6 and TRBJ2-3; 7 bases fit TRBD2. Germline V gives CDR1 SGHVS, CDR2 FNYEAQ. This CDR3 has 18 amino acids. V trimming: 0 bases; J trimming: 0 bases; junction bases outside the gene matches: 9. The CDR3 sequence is CASSLALNSGSSTDTQYF. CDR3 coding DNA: TGTGCCAGCAGCTTAGCTCTGAATAGCGGGTCTAGCACAGATACGCAGTATTTT.

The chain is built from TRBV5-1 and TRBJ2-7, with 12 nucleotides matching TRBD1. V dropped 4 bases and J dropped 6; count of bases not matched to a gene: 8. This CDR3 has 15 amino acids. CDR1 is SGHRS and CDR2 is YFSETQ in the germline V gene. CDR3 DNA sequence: TGCGCCAGCAGCCGACCGGGACAGGGGGCTAGCGAGCAGTACTTC. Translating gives CASSRPGQGASEQYF.

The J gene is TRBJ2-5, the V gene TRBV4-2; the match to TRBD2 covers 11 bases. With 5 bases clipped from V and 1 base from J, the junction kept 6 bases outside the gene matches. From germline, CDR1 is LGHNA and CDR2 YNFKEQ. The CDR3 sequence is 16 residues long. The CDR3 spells CASSFGLAGGQETQYF. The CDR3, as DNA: TGTGCCAGCAGCTTTGGTCTAGCGGGAGGCCAAGAGACCCAGTACTTC.

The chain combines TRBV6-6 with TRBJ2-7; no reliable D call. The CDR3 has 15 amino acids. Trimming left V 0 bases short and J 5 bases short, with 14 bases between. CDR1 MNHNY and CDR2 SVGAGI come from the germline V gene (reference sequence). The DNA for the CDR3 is TGTGCCAGCAGTTACTCTTCCCCGGCGGTCCACGAGCAGTACTTC. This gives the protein CASSYSSPAVHEQYF.

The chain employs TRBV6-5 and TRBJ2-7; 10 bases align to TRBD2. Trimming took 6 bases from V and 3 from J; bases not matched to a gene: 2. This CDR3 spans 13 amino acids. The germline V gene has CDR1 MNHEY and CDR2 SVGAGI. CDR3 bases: TGTGCCAGCAGCTCTAGCGGGAGCTACGAGCAGTACTTC. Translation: CASSSSGSYEQYF.

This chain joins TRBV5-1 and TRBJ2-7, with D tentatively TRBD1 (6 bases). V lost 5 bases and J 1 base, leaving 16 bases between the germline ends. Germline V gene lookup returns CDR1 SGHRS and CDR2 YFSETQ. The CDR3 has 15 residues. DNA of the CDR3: TGCGCCAGCAGGGCGGTGAGGGGGATTTCCTACGAGCAGTACTTC. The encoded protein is CASRAVRGISYEQYF.

The CDR3 DNA follows: TGTGCCAGCAGTTCCCCGGACAGGGTTGCCTACGAGCAGTACTTC. Amino acid sequence: CASSSPDRVAYEQYF. The chain uses TRBV27 and TRBJ2-7; 8 nucleotides agree with TRBD1. The CDR3 has 15 residues. Germline CDR1 reads MNHEY; CDR2 reads SMNVEV (reference sequence). The trim removed 4 bases at V and 2 bases at J, leaving 7 bases unmatched.

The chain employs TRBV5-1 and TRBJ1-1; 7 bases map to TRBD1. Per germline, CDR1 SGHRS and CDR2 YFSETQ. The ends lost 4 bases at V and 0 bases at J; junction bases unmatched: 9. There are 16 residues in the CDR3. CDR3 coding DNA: TGCGCCAGCAGCCATCGACAGGGTGGGATGAACACTGAAGCTTTCTTT. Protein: CASSHRQGGMNTEAFF. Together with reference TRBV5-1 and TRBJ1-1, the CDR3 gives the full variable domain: KAGVTQTPRYLIKTRGQQVTLSCSPISGHRSVSWYQQTPGQGLQFLFEYFSETQRNKGNFPGRFSGRQFSNSRSEMNVSTLELGDSALYLCASSHRQGGMNTEAFFGQGTRLTVV.

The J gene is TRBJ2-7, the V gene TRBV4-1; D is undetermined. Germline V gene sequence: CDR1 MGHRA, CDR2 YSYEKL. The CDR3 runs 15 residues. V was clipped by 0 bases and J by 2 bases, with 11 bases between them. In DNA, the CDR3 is TGCGCCAGCAGCCAAGATTCCCCTGCGACCTACGAGCAGTACTTC. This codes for CASSQDSPATYEQYF.

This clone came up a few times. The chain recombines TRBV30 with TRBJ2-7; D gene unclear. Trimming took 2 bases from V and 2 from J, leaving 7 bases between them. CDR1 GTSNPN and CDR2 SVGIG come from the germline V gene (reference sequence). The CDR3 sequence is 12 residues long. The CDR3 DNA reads TGTGCCTGGAGTCGTGTCCCCTACGAGCAGTACTTC. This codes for CAWSRVPYEQYF.

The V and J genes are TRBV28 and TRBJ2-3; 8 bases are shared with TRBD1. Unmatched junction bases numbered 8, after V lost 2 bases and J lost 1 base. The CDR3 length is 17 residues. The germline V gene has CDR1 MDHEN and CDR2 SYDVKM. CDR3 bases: TGTGCCAGCAGTTTACCACAGGGGGTCTATGGCACAGATACGCAGTATTTT. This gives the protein CASSLPQGVYGTDTQYF. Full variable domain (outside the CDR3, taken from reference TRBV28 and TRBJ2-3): DVKVTQSSRYLVKRTGEKVFLECVQDMDHENMFWYRQDPGLGLRLIYFSYDVKMKEKGDIPEGYSVSREKKERFSLILESASTNQTSMYLCASSLPQGVYGTDTQYFGPGTRLTVL.

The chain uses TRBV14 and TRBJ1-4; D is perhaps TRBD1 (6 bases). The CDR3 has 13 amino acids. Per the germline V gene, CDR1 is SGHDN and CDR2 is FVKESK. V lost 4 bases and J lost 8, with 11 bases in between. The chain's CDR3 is CASSPRTDEKLFF. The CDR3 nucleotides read TGTGCCAGCAGCCCTAGGACAGACGAAAAACTGTTTTTT.

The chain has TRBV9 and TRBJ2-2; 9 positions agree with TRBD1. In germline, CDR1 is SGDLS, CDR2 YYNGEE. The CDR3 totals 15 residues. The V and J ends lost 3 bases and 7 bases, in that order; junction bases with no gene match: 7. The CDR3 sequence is CASSARDRVVGELFF. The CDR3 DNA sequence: TGTGCCAGCAGCGCGCGGGACAGGGTTGTCGGGGAGCTGTTTTTT.

This CDR3 reads CASSLGQGIPGELFF. The CDR3 bases are TGTGCCAGCAGTTTGGGACAGGGAATCCCCGGGGAGCTGTTTTTT. The chain employs TRBV6-4 and TRBJ2-2; 9 positions match TRBD1. The CDR3 contains 15 residues. Per germline, CDR1 MRHNA and CDR2 SNTAGT. V lost 5 bases and J lost 6; bases outside the gene matches: 7.

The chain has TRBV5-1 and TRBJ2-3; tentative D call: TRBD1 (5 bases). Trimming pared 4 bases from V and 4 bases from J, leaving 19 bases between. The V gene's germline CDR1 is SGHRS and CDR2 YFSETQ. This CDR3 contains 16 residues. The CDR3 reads CASSVSGPHRSDTQYF. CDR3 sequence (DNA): TGCGCCAGCAGCGTTTCAGGACCCCACAGGTCAGATACGCAGTATTTT.

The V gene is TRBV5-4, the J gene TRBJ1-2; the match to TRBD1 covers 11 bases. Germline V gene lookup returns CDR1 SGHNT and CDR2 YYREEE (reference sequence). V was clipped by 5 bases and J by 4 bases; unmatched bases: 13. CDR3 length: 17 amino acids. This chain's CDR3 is CASSLGQGASSTYGYTF. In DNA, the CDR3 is TGTGCCAGCAGTTTAGGACAGGGGGCAAGTTCCACCTATGGCTACACCTTC.